Shown below are 27 T cell receptor beta chains from a single sample sequenced in a study of cytotoxic CD8 clonotypes in ibrutinib-treated CLL. Sequencing was performed with immunoSEQ multiplex PCR; in TCRdb, only in-frame clones are kept and a portion is missing. The sample contains about 7,600 clones, more than 60% of which appear only once. The sequencing here drew on PBMCs, taken before ibrutinib treatment. Source of these receptors: a human donor with chronic lymphocytic leukemia.

V gene TRBV7-2 combines with J gene TRBJ2-1, with 7 bases lining up with TRBD2. V was clipped by 5 bases and J by 6 bases; unmatched bases: 13. Germline CDR1 is SGHTA and CDR2 is FQGNSA. This CDR3 region has 16 residues. CDR3 loop: CASSTQGAGRGNEQFF. CDR3 sequence (DNA): TGTGCCAGCAGCACCCAGGGAGCGGGAAGGGGCAATGAGCAGTTCTTC.

This clone has more than one count but fewer than ten. This rearrangement joins TRBV7-2 to TRBJ1-4, with 8 bases lining up with TRBD1. J was trimmed by 7 bases and V by 5 bases; bases with no gene match: 6. Germline values: CDR1 SGHTA, CDR2 FQGNSA. The CDR3 has 14 amino acids. CDR3 sequence: CASSVTGASEKLFF. CDR3 in DNA: TGTGCCAGCAGCGTGACAGGGGCGTCTGAAAAACTGTTTTTT.

The chain recombines TRBV14 with TRBJ2-1, with D tentatively TRBD2 (6 bases). This CDR3 has 12 amino acids. Looked up from germline, CDR1 is SGHDN and CDR2 is FVKESK. Trimming cost V 4 bases and J 12 bases, with 13 bases left between them. The CDR3 nucleotides read TGTGCCAGCAGCCCGGGACTGCAAAGGCAGTTCTTC. Translated, it gives CASSPGLQRQFF.

This clone was recorded once. The chain couples TRBV5-1 to TRBJ1-5, with 9 bases aligning to TRBD1. Looked up from germline, CDR1 is SGHRS and CDR2 is YFSETQ. Trimming removed 0 bases from V and 3 bases from J; junction bases left unmatched: 10. This CDR3 contains 18 residues. CDR3 in amino acids: CASSLGGATGGPNQPQHF. CDR3 nucleotides: TGCGCCAGCAGCTTGGGTGGGGCGACAGGGGGTCCCAATCAGCCCCAGCATTTT.

This clone was recorded only once. J is TRBJ2-7 and V is TRBV5-5, with a weak D call TRBD1 (6 bases). Germline V gene data show CDR1 as SGHKS and CDR2 as YYEKEE (reference sequence). The CDR3 spans 14 residues. Trimming cost V 4 bases and J 0 bases, with 11 bases left between them. The CDR3 DNA follows: TGTGCCAGCAGCCGGGACATTCCCTCCTACGAGCAGTACTTC. Its protein is CASSRDIPSYEQYF.

The V gene is TRBV10-3, the J gene TRBJ1-1, with 7 bases matching TRBD1. Germline lookup yields CDR1 ENHRY and CDR2 SYGVKD. The V and J ends lost 4 bases and 4 bases, in that order; junction bases with no gene match: 6. The CDR3 loop spans 14 amino acids. CDR3: CAISATGASTEAFF. Here the CDR3 DNA reads TGTGCCATCAGTGCAACAGGGGCGAGCACTGAAGCTTTCTTT.

This sequence joins TRBV30 and TRBJ1-4, with 8 positions matching TRBD1. CDR1 is GTSNPN and CDR2 is SVGIG in the germline V gene (reference sequence). The V segment lost 1 base and the J segment 8 bases; nucleotides outside the gene matches: 12. The CDR3 has 16 residues. CDR3 protein: CAWSGRGRGLKEKLFF. In DNA, the CDR3 is TGTGCCTGGAGTGGCAGGGGGCGCGGGTTAAAGGAAAAACTGTTTTTT.

The chain employs TRBV28 and TRBJ1-1; no definite D call. Germline CDR1 MDHEN, CDR2 SYDVKM. Deletions cut 5 bases from V and 10 bases from J, with 8 bases between. CDR3 length: 10 residues. In DNA, the CDR3 is TGTGCCAGCAGTGGAGTAGGAGCTTTCTTT. It encodes CASSGVGAFF.

This chain links TRBV30 with TRBJ2-1; 16 bases are a match to TRBD2. V lost 8 bases and J lost 12; bases outside the gene matches: 13. This CDR3 region has 15 residues. Germline V CDR1 and CDR2: GTSNPN, SVGIG (reference sequence). The CDR3 coding sequence is TGTGCCCGCGAGGGGAAGGGACTAGCGGGGGGGCGGCAGTTCTTC. The encoded protein is CAREGKGLAGGRQFF.

This clone was seen a handful of times. The V and J genes are TRBV11-3 and TRBJ2-7; D may be TRBD2 (5 bases). Trimming stripped 4 bases from V and 7 bases from J, with 14 bases between. This CDR3 is 13 amino acids long. Germline loops: CDR1 SGHNT, CDR2 YENEEA. The CDR3 spells CASSSGSLGEQYF. In DNA form, the CDR3 reads TGTGCCAGCAGCTCGGGGAGTCTCGGAGAGCAGTACTTC.

This clone is labeled as large (0.1 to 1%). This chain connects TRBV27 to TRBJ2-1, with D possibly TRBD2 on 5 matching bases. The CDR3 loop spans 16 amino acids. Germline V gives CDR1 MNHEY, CDR2 SMNVEV (reference sequence). Trimming left V 3 bases short and J 0 bases short, with 12 bases between. The CDR3 reads CASSFLDFSSYNEQFF. For the CDR3, the DNA is TGTGCCAGCAGTTTCTTGGACTTTAGCTCCTACAATGAGCAGTTCTTC.

J is TRBJ1-2 and V is TRBV11-2; no firm D call. The length of the CDR3 is 13 residues. Germline CDR1 reads SGHAT; CDR2 reads FQNNGV. Trimming took 5 bases from V and 0 from J, leaving 7 bases between them. The CDR3 is CASSPQANYGYTF. In nucleotides, the CDR3 is TGTGCCAGCAGCCCCCAGGCTAACTATGGCTACACCTTC. Based on the CDR3 plus reference TRBV11-2 and TRBJ1-2, the full variable domain is EAGVAQSPRYKIIEKRQSVAFWCNPISGHATLYWYQQILGQGPKLLIQFQNNGVVDDSQLPKDRFSAERLKGVDSTLKIQPAKLEDSAVYLCASSPQANYGYTFGSGTRLTVV.

The gene calls are TRBV7-9 and TRBJ1-3; 7 bases agree with TRBD1. Germline CDR1 SEHNR, CDR2 FQNEAQ (reference sequence). J lost 4 bases, V lost 5 bases, and 11 bases had no gene match. The CDR3 runs to 16 residues. Here the CDR3 reads CASSAAYRGGGNTIYF. In DNA form, the CDR3 reads TGTGCCAGCAGCGCCGCCTACAGGGGTGGCGGAAACACCATATATTTT.

The genes are TRBV28 and TRBJ1-4; the D is unclear. There are 12 residues in the CDR3. V lost 6 bases and J lost 3, with 5 bases in between. Germline CDR1 MDHEN, CDR2 SYDVKM. CDR3 DNA: TGTGCCAGCAGACACCCTAATGAAAAACTGTTTTTT. Protein sequence: CASRHPNEKLFF. Full variable domain (missing parts from reference TRBV28 and TRBJ1-4): DVKVTQSSRYLVKRTGEKVFLECVQDMDHENMFWYRQDPGLGLRLIYFSYDVKMKEKGDIPEGYSVSREKKERFSLILESASTNQTSMYLCASRHPNEKLFFGSGTQLSVL.

The CDR3 spells CASSLDRPTGNTIYF. Written as DNA, the CDR3 is TGTGCCAGCAGCTTAGACAGACCCACTGGAAACACCATATATTTT. The chain is built from TRBV7-9 and TRBJ1-3; no reliable D call. Trimming took off 1 base at V and 2 bases at J, with 9 bases between the two ends. The CDR3 runs to 15 residues. The germline CDR1 and CDR2 sequences are SEHNR and FQNEAQ (reference sequence).

The V gene is TRBV19, the J gene TRBJ1-1; perhaps TRBD1 as D (6 bases). This CDR3 is built from 13 residues. From germline, CDR1 is LNHDA and CDR2 SQIVND (reference sequence). With 5 bases removed from V and 6 bases from J, the gap between germline ends came to 13 bases. The CDR3 protein is CASSLTGTPEAFF. In DNA form, the CDR3 reads TGTGCCAGTAGTCTCACAGGGACTCCTGAAGCTTTCTTT.

This clone was detected only once. This chain uses TRBV9 with TRBJ2-1, with a tentative D call TRBD1 (6 bases). This CDR3 is built from 15 residues. With 0 bases removed from V and 3 bases from J, the gap between germline ends came to 10 bases. In germline, CDR1 is SGDLS, CDR2 YYNGEE. The CDR3 protein is CASSVVGGGYNEQFF. For the CDR3, the DNA is TGTGCCAGCAGCGTAGTAGGGGGTGGCTACAATGAGCAGTTCTTC. Full variable domain (missing parts from reference TRBV9 and TRBJ2-1): DSGVTQTPKHLITATGQRVTLRCSPRSGDLSVYWYQQSLDQGLQFLIQYYNGEERAKGNILERFSAQQFPDLHSELNLSSLELGDSALYFCASSVVGGGYNEQFFGPGTRLTVL.

The chain is built from TRBV2 and TRBJ2-1; possible D gene TRBD1, 6 bases. The CDR3 sequence is 15 residues long. Per germline, CDR1 SNHLY and CDR2 FYNNEI. V lost 4 bases to trimming and J lost 5 bases, with 15 bases between them. CDR3 sequence (DNA): TGTGCCAGCAGTGCCGACAGGTTGGGCGACAATGAGCAGTTCTTC. Its protein product is CASSADRLGDNEQFF.

The V call is TRBV27, the J call TRBJ2-2; TRBD2 agrees at 10 bases. The germline CDR1 and CDR2 sequences are MNHEY and SMNVEV (reference sequence). The V segment lost 10 bases and the J segment 9 bases; nucleotides outside the gene matches: 8. The length of the CDR3 is 13 residues. CDR3 DNA sequence: TGTGCCACCCGACTAGCGGGCAAGAGGGAGCTGTTTTTT. Translated, it gives CATRLAGKRELFF.

This clone was detected only once. A read error may produce the germline difference seen at one junction end. As DNA, the CDR3 is TGTGCCAGCAGTTTCCGGGACAGACCTCACCACTTC. Its protein is CASSFRDRPHHF. This chain connects TRBV6-6 to TRBJ2-7; 7 bases are a match to TRBD1. CDR3 length: 12 residues. Germline V gene lookup returns CDR1 MNHNY and CDR2 SVGAGI (reference sequence).

J is TRBJ1-1 and V is TRBV10-3; 8 bases line up with TRBD1. The V gene end was trimmed by 0 bases and the J gene end by 10 bases; junction bases not matched to a gene: 4. The germline V gene has CDR1 ENHRY and CDR2 SYGVKD. This CDR3 spans 13 amino acids. The CDR3 region has the DNA TGTGCCATCAGTGAGTCACAGGGGGTGGGAGCTTTCTTT. Translated, it gives CAISESQGVGAFF.

The V and J genes are TRBV4-3 and TRBJ1-2, with unresolved D. CDR3 size: 14 residues. Germline V lookup: CDR1 LGHNA, CDR2 YSLEER. Trimming left V 0 bases short and J 3 bases short, with 8 bases between. The CDR3 DNA sequence: TGCGCCAGCAGCCAAGAGTGGGTTTACTATGGCTACACCTTC. Its protein is CASSQEWVYYGYTF.

This clone was seen more than once but under ten times. The J gene is TRBJ2-1, the V gene TRBV7-9, with 9 bases lining up with TRBD2. The CDR3 runs to 17 residues. With 5 bases clipped from V and 0 bases from J, the junction kept 8 bases outside the gene matches. Germline V CDR1 and CDR2: SEHNR, FQNEAQ (reference sequence). DNA for the CDR3: TGTGCCAGCAGCCCGCCCCTTAGCGGGAGCTCCTACAATGAGCAGTTCTTC. This sequence encodes CASSPPLSGSSYNEQFF.

J is TRBJ1-2 and V is TRBV2; the match to TRBD1 covers 9 bases. In germline, CDR1 is SNHLY, CDR2 FYNNEI. The CDR3 is 14 residues long. With 7 bases clipped from V and 5 bases from J, the junction kept 8 bases outside the gene matches. Here the CDR3 reads CASTMGQGLYGYTF. CDR3 nucleotide sequence: TGTGCCAGCACAATGGGACAGGGCCTTTATGGCTACACCTTC. Variable domain in full (rest from reference TRBV2 and TRBJ1-2): EPEVTQTPSHQVTQMGQEVILRCVPISNHLYFYWYRQILGQKVEFLVSFYNNEISEKSEIFDDQFSVERPDGSNFTLKIRSTKLEDSAMYFCASTMGQGLYGYTFGSGTRLTVV.

The rearrangement links TRBV5-1 to TRBJ2-5, with D perhaps TRBD1 (7 bases). Trimming pared 3 bases from V and 1 base from J, leaving 13 bases between. The CDR3 consists of 15 residues. Germline CDR1 is SGHRS and CDR2 is YFSETQ. The CDR3 coding sequence is TGCGCCAGCAGCTCGCGGGACAGCCGCCAAGAGACCCAGTACTTC. This sequence encodes CASSSRDSRQETQYF.

The rearrangement uses TRBV6-6 and TRBJ2-3, with TRBD2 as a possible D gene (6 bases). The germline V gene has CDR1 MNHNY and CDR2 SVGAGI (reference sequence). The length of the CDR3 is 16 residues. V gave up 0 bases and J gave up 1 base, with 11 bases separating them. This CDR3 is CASSYSTRRGTDTQYF. In nucleotides, the CDR3 is TGTGCCAGCAGTTACTCGACTAGGAGGGGCACAGATACGCAGTATTTT.

This rearrangement joins TRBV9 to TRBJ2-2, with unresolved D. CDR3 length equals 12 residues. V lost 4 bases and J 7 bases, leaving 8 bases between the germline ends. Germline V gene lookup returns CDR1 SGDLS and CDR2 YYNGEE. As DNA, the CDR3 is TGTGCCAGCAGCCTCGGGTTCGGGGAGCTGTTTTTT. Encoded protein: CASSLGFGELFF.